A single TCR beta chain is shown here with its context. Germline V gene sequence: CDR1 SGHDN, CDR2 FVKESK. Trimming at V came to 6 bases and at J to 10 bases, leaving 16 bases not matched to a gene. CDR3 length: 15 residues. In the source study's methods: Amplification with reference gene primers provided the estimates of nucleated cell counts. TCRdb's copy holds only in-frame clones and misses some; the assay was immunoSEQ multiplex PCR. V and J calls and clone size are copied from that table; D and trimming were computed from the DNA. The sample contains under 85,000 clones, 83% of which appear only once. These data come from a study of blood T cell repertoires in COVID-19. Study at large: Samples taken during acute and convalescent COVID-19 were collected in the United States, Italy and Spain. In each case, the material was cDNA or gDNA derived from T cells, B-cell-depleted T cells, or PBMCs.

The receptor was isolated from a man in his fifties with active COVID-19. The chain uses TRBV14 and TRBJ1-1; 8 positions agree with TRBD1. The sequenced material came from peripheral blood. This CDR3 is CASSRSRGRGALAFF. CDR3 bases: TGTGCCAGCAGTCGCAGCAGGGGGCGAGGGGCGTTAGCTTTCTTT.